Given below is one T cell receptor beta chain in context. Across about 22 US areas, participants ranged in age from about 18 to 90 years. Germline trimming cut 3 bases from V and 4 bases from J; bases unmatched to any gene: 9. The germline gives CDR1 LGHNA, CDR2 YNFKEQ. This CDR3 contains 16 residues. In the authors' methods: For nucleated cells, counts were estimated from reference gene primer amplification. TCRdb's copy holds only in-frame clones and misses some; the assay was immunoSEQ multiplex PCR. The V and J calls and clone size come from that table; D and trimming were worked out from the DNA. The repertoire consists of some 250,000 clones, with approximately 85% occurring once and the leading ten covering approximately 2%. This sample was taken from a study of blood T cell repertoires in COVID-19. Study-wide background: Samples taken during acute and convalescent COVID-19 were collected in the United States, Italy and Spain. Nucleic acid was either cDNA or gDNA, and it came from T cells, B-cell-depleted T cells, or PBMCs.

Sequenced material: PBMCs or T cells enriched from blood (not recorded which). This chain uses TRBV4-2 with TRBJ2-7; TRBD2 aligns across 10 bases. This TCR derives from a woman between 50 and 59 years old who had recovered from COVID-19. The CDR3 DNA reads as TGTGCCAGCAGCCAGGCTAGGACTAGCGGAACGTACGAGCAGTACTTC. This encodes CASSQARTSGTYEQYF.